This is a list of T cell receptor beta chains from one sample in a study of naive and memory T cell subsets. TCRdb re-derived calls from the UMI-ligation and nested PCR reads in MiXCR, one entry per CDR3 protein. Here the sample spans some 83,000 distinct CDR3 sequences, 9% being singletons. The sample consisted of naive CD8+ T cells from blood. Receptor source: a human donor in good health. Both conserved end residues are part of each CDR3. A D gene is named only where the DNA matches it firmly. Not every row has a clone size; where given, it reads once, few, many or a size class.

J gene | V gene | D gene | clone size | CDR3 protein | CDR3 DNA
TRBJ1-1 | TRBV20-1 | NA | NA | CSALSMDTEAFF | TGCAGTGCCCTTTCTATGGACACTGAAGCTTTCTTT
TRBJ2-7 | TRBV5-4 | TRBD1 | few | CASSPETGTHEQYF | TGTGCCAGCAGCCCCGAGACAGGGACCCACGAGCAGTACTTC
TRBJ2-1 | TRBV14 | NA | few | CASSQGGADEQFF | TGTGCCAGCAGCCAGGGCGGGGCCGATGAGCAGTTCTTC
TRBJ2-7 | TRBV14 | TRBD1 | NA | CASSQPGTGHYEQYF | TGTGCCAGCAGCCAGCCCGGGACAGGGCACTACGAGCAGTACTTC
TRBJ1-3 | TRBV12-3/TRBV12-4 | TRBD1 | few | CASSTGTAGNTIYF | TGTGCCAGCAGTACCGGGACAGCTGGAAACACCATATATTTT
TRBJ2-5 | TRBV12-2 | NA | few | CASRLQTGQETQYF | TGTGCAAGTCGCTTGCAGACAGGGCAAGAGACCCAGTACTTC
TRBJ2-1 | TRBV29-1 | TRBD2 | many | CSVEEREGPYNEQFF | TGCAGCGTTGAGGAGCGGGAGGGCCCCTACAATGAGCAGTTCTTC
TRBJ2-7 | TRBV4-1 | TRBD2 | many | CASSQDSGRNYEQYF | TGCGCCAGCAGCCAAGATAGCGGGAGGAACTACGAGCAGTACTTC
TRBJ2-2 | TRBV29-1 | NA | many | CSVVDGHTGELFF | TGCAGCGTTGTTGACGGGCACACCGGGGAGCTGTTTTTT
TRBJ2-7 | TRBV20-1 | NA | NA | CSTSRSGSYEQYF | TGCAGTACCAGCCGGTCTGGCTCCTACGAGCAGTACTTC
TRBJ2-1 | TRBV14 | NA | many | CASSQDPGIAYNEQFF | TGTGCCAGCAGCCAAGACCCAGGGATAGCCTACAATGAGCAGTTCTTC
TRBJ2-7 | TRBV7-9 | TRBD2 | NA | CASSPGTSVTYEQYF | TGTGCCAGCAGCCCTGGGACTAGCGTCACCTACGAGCAGTACTTC
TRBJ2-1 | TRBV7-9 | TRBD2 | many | CASRRPGLVALNEQFF | TGTGCCAGCAGAAGACCGGGACTAGTGGCCTTAAATGAGCAGTTCTTC
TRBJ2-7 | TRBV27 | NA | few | CASSLTAQGSYEQYF | TGTGCCAGCAGTCTCACCGCCCAGGGCTCCTACGAGCAGTACTTC
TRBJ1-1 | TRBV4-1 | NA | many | CASSQEWGVDTEAFF | TGCGCCAGCAGCCAAGAGTGGGGGGTTGACACTGAAGCTTTCTTT
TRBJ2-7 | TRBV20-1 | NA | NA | CSTTSDTSYGQYF | TGCAGTACCACCTCGGACACCTCCTACGGGCAGTACTTC
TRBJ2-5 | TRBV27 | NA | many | CASMDGGTKETQYF | TGTGCCAGCATGGACGGCGGTACGAAGGAGACCCAGTACTTC
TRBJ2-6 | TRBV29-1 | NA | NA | CSVTGYHPSGANVLTF | TGCAGCGTTACAGGTTACCATCCCTCTGGGGCCAACGTCCTGACTTTC
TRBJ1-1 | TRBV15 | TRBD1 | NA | CATSGDRGLNTEAFF | TGTGCCACCAGCGGGGACAGGGGACTGAACACTGAAGCTTTCTTT
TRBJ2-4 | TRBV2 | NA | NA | CASYASDKNIQYF | TGTGCCAGCTACGCGTCGGACAAAAACATTCAGTACTTC
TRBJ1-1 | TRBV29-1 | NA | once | CSVILNTEAFF | TGCAGCGTTATACTGAACACTGAAGCTTTCTTT
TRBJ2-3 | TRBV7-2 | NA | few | CASSLNTGTSTDTQYF | TGTGCCAGCAGCTTAAATACGGGGACTAGCACAGATACGCAGTATTTT
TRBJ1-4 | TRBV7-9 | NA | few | CASSPDYGGTNEKLFF | TGTGCCAGCAGCCCAGACTATGGAGGGACTAATGAAAAACTGTTTTTT
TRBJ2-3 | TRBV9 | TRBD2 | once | CASDREAGDTQYF | TGTGCCAGCGATCGGGAGGCCGGGGATACGCAGTATTTT
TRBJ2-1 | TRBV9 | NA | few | CASSVGGLNEQFF | TGTGCCAGCAGCGTTGGGGGTTTGAATGAGCAGTTCTTC
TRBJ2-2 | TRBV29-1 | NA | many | CSVEAENTGELFF | TGCAGCGTTGAGGCAGAGAACACCGGGGAGCTGTTTTTT
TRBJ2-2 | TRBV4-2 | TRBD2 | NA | CASSQDLWGGDGELFF | TGTGCCAGCAGCCAAGATTTGTGGGGGGGGGACGGGGAGCTGTTTTTT
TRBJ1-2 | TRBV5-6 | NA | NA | CASTSGVADYGYTF | TGTGCCAGCACCTCAGGGGTGGCGGACTATGGCTACACCTTC
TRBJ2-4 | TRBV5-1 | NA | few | CASSLAQQPLAKNIQYF | TGCGCCAGCAGCTTGGCCCAGCAGCCACTAGCCAAAAACATTCAGTACTTC
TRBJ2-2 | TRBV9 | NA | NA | CASSVRSANTGELFF | TGTGCCAGCAGCGTACGGAGCGCGAACACCGGGGAGCTGTTTTTT
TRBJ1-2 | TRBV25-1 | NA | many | CASSESTGYGYTF | TGTGCCAGCAGTGAATCAACTGGGTATGGCTACACCTTC
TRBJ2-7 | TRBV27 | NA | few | CASSLQNPLPDSYEQYF | TGTGCCAGCAGTTTACAAAATCCCCTCCCCGACTCCTACGAGCAGTACTTC
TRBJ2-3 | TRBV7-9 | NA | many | CASSLTAYPSTDTQYF | TGTGCCAGCAGCCTGACAGCTTACCCTAGCACAGATACGCAGTATTTT
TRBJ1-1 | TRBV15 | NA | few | CATELGGGSMNTEAFF | TGTGCCACCGAGTTGGGGGGCGGATCCATGAACACTGAAGCTTTCTTT
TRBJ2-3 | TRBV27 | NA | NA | CASSFAGYPDTQYF | TGTGCCAGCAGTTTTGCAGGGTACCCAGATACGCAGTATTTT
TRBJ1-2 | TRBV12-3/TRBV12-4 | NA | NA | CASSLASRGNYGDTF | TGTGCCAGCAGTTTAGCTTCTCGAGGCAACTATGGCGACACCTTC
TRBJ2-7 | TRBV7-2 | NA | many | CASSFDSYEQYF | TGTGCCAGCAGCTTCGACTCCTACGAGCAGTACTTC
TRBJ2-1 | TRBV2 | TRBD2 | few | CASKGTSALNEQFF | TGTGCCAGCAAAGGGACTAGCGCTCTCAATGAGCAGTTCTTC
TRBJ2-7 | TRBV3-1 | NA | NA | CASSSPGTHSYEQYF | TGTGCCAGCAGCTCCCCCGGGACTCACTCCTACGAGCAGTACTTC
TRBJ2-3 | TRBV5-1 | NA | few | CASAGEGLTDTQYF | TGCGCCAGCGCCGGAGAGGGGTTAACAGATACGCAGTATTTT
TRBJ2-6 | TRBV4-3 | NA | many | CASSQEVILSGANVLTF | TGCGCCAGCAGCCAAGAGGTCATTCTCTCTGGGGCCAACGTCCTGACTTTC
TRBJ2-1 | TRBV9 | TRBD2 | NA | CASSVARSGGSSYNEQFF | TGTGCCAGCAGCGTAGCGAGGTCGGGAGGCAGCTCCTACAATGAGCAGTTCTTC
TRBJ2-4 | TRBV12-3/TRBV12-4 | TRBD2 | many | CASSSLAGGWDIQYF | TGTGCCAGCAGTTCACTAGCGGGAGGTTGGGACATTCAGTACTTC
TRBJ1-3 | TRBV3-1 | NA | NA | CASSPGRPLMVSGNTIYF | TGTGCCAGCAGCCCGGGACGGCCACTTATGGTCTCTGGAAACACCATATATTTT
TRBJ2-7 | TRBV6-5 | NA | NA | CASSYSLANSAYEQYF | TGTGCCAGCAGTTACTCGCTAGCCAATAGTGCCTACGAGCAGTACTTC
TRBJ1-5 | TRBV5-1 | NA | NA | CASSLAGGDQPQHF | TGCGCCAGCAGCTTGGCCGGGGGGGATCAGCCCCAGCATTTT
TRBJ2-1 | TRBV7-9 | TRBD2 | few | CASRPGGPYNEQFF | TGTGCCAGCAGGCCGGGGGGGCCATACAATGAGCAGTTCTTC
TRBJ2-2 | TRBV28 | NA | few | CASTNGGPGELFF | TGTGCCAGCACCAACGGCGGACCCGGGGAGCTGTTTTTT
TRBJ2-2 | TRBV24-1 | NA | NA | CATSTPGLNTGELFF | TGTGCCACCAGCACACCGGGACTGAACACCGGGGAGCTGTTTTTT
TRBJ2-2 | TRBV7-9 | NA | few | CASSLGPGELFF | TGTGCCAGCAGCTTAGGCCCCGGGGAGCTGTTTTTT
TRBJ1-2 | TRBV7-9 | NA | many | CASSLEGGGYTF | TGTGCCAGCAGCTTAGAGGGAGGGGGCTACACCTTC
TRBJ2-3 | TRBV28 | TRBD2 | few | CASSSTTSGYLADTQYF | TGTGCCAGCAGTTCAACGACTAGCGGGTACCTGGCAGATACGCAGTATTTT
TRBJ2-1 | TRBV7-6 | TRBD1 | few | CASSLRQGEDNEQFF | TGTGCCAGCAGCTTACGACAGGGTGAGGACAATGAGCAGTTCTTC
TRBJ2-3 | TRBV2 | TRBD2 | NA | CASSETRTSGSPDTQYF | TGTGCCAGCAGTGAAACGCGGACTAGCGGGAGCCCAGATACGCAGTATTTT
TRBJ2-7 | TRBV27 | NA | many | CASSPSGTDYEQYF | TGTGCCAGCAGCCCCAGTGGCACTGACTACGAGCAGTACTTC
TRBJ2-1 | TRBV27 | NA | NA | CASSLWWGGRTADNEQFF | TGTGCCAGCAGTTTGTGGTGGGGCGGGCGGACTGCAGACAATGAGCAGTTCTTC
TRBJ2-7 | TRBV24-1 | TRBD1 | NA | CATSGQGVEQYF | TGTGCCACCAGTGGACAGGGGGTCGAGCAGTACTTC
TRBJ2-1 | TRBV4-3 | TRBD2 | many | CASSQDWTSSYNEQFF | TGCGCCAGCAGCCAAGATTGGACTAGCAGCTACAATGAGCAGTTCTTC